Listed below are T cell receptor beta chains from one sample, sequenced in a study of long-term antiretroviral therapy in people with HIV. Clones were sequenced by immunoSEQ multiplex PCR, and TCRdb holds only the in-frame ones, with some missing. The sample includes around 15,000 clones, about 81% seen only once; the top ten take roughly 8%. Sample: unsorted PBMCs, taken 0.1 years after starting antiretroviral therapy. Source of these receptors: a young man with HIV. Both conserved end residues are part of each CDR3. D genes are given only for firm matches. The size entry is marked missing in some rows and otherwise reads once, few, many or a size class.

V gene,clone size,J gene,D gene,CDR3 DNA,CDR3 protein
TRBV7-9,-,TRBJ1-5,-,TGTGCCAGCAGCCTTAGTGGGGATCAGCCCCAGCATTTT,CASSLSGDQPQHF
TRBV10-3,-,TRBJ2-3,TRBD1,TGTGCCATCGGGGGCCGGGACAGGGTGGGAAAAATGCAGTATTTT,CAIGGRDRVGKMQYF
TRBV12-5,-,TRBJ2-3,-,TGTGCTAGTGGTTTGGGGGGGGATACGCAGTATTTT,CASGLGGDTQYF
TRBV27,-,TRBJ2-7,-,TGTGCCAGCAGTTTATCGGTCGGTGGGGATTCCTACGAGCAGTACTTC,CASSLSVGGDSYEQYF
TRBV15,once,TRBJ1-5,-,TGTGCCACCAGCAGAGATAACGCCGGTTTCGTCCAGCCCCAGCATTTT,CATSRDNAGFVQPQHF
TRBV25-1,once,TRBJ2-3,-,TGTGCCAGCAGTGAATCCCCTGAATTTGCGCAGTATTTT,CASSESPEFAQYF
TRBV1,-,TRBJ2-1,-,TGCACCAGCAGCCAAGATGGGTCTTCATCGACTAGCGGGAGTAGACCCTACAATGAGCAGTTCTTC,CTSSQDGSSSTSGSRPYNEQFF
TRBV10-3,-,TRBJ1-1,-,TGTGCCATCAGCGGGACAACCTACAATGAAGCTTTCTTT,CAISGTTYNEAFF
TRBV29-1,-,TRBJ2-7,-,TGCAGCGTAGCCGGGACGCTCTACGAGCAGTACTTC,CSVAGTLYEQYF
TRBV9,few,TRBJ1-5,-,TGTGCCAGCAGCGGAACCGGGACAAATCAGCCCCAGCATTTT,CASSGTGTNQPQHF
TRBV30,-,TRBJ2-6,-,TGTGCCTGGAGTACGCCAGTAGGATCTGGGGCCAACGTCCTGACTTTC,CAWSTPVGSGANVLTF
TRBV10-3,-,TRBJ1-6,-,TGTGCCATCAGCCAGGGGAATTCACCCCTCCACTTT,CAISQGNSPLHF
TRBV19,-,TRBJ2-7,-,TGTGCCAGTAGTATAGATGCCGCGTACGAGCAGTACTTC,CASSIDAAYEQYF
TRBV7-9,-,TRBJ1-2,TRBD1,TGTGCCAGCAGCTTTAGGGACAGGGAAGTGGTTGGCTACACCTTC,CASSFRDREVVGYTF
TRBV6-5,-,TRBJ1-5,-,TGTGCCAGCACCCCTGGCAGGGGTCATCAGCCCCAGCATTTT,CASTPGRGHQPQHF
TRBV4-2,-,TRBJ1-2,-,TGTGCCAGCAGACAGGGTTCGGAGGGCTACACCTTC,CASRQGSEGYTF
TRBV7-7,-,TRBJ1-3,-,TGTGCTAGCAGCCAGGCGGCTAACGCGGGAAACACCATATATTTT,CASSQAANAGNTIYF
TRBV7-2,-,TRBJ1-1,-,TGTGCCAGCAGCTTAGGCATGAGAAACACTGAAGCTTTCTTT,CASSLGMRNTEAFF
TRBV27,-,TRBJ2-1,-,TGTGCCAGCAGCCCCGGGTTGCCCGGAGAGCAGTTCTTC,CASSPGLPGEQFF
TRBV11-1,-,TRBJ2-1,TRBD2,TGTGCCAGCAGCTTAAGCGGGGGGTACAATGAGCAGTTCTTC,CASSLSGGYNEQFF
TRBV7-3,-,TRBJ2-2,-,TGTGCCAGCAGTCCCCGGCTCCGGGACACCGGGGAGCTGTTTTTT,CASSPRLRDTGELFF
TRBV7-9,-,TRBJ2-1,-,TGTGCCAGCCTTGGACTAATATACAATGAGCAGTTCTTC,CASLGLIYNEQFF
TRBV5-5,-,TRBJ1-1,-,TGTGCCAGCTTGACAGAAATGAACACTGAAGCTTTCTTT,CASLTEMNTEAFF
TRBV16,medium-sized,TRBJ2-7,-,TGTGCCAGCAGCCAAACTGGGAGCTCCTACGAGCAGTACTTC,CASSQTGSSYEQYF
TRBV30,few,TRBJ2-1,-,TGTGCCTGGAAAGCTCCACTGGGGCAGTTCTTC,CAWKAPLGQFF
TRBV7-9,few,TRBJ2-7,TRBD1,TGTGCCAGCAGCCATGCCCCCGGACAGGGGCGGGAGCAGTACTTC,CASSHAPGQGREQYF
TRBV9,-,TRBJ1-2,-,TGTGCCAGCAGCGTAGGCGGCGCGGCTAACTATGGCTACACCTTC,CASSVGGAANYGYTF
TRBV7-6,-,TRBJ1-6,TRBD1,TGTGCCAGCAGCTTAGCCCCCGGGGACAGCTCCTATAATTCACCCCTCCACTTT,CASSLAPGDSSYNSPLHF
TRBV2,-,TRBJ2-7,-,TGTGCCAGCAGTGCCGGGGTCGCGTACGAGCAGTACTTC,CASSAGVAYEQYF
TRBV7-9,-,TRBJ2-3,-,TGTGCCACCCAAGGGGATACGCAGTATTTT,CATQGDTQYF
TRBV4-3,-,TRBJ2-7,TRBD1,TGCGCCAGCAGCCCTGGGGGCGGGACAGGGCTCGAGCAGTACTTC,CASSPGGGTGLEQYF
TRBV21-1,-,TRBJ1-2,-,TGTGCCAGCAGCAGAGCTGGGACAGCCCCTAACTATGGCTACACCTTC,CASSRAGTAPNYGYTF
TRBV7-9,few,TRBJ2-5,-,TGTGCCAGCAGCTCGAGGGACGCGGCGGAACCAGAGACCCAGTACTTC,CASSSRDAAEPETQYF
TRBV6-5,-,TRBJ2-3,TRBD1,TGTGCCACCAGGGGGACAGATACGCAGTATTTT,CATRGTDTQYF
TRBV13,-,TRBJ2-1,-,TGTGCCAGCAGCTTAGAGTCGGGCGGGTGGGTCTCCTACAATGAGCAGTTCTTC,CASSLESGGWVSYNEQFF
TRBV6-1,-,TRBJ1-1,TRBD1,TGTGCCAGCAGTGGACGGACAGGGTACAGTATCAAGACTGAAGCTTTCTTT,CASSGRTGYSIKTEAFF
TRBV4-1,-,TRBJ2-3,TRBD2,TGCGCCAGCAGCCAAGATGGGTCTAGCGGGATTGCAGATACGCAGTATTTT,CASSQDGSSGIADTQYF
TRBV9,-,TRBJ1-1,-,TGTGCCAGCAGCGGATCGCCCAGGACTGAAGCTTTCTTT,CASSGSPRTEAFF
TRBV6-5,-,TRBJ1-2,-,TGTGCCAGCAGTTACTCGGCGGATTACTATGGCTACACCTTC,CASSYSADYYGYTF
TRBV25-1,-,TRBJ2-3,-,TGTGCCAGCAGTGAATGGGACTCCACAGATACGCAGTATTTT,CASSEWDSTDTQYF
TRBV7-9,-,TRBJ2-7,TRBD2,TGTGCCGGCGGGACTAGTGGTTTCCACGAGCAGTACTTC,CAGGTSGFHEQYF
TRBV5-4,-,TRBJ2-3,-,TGTGCCAGCAGTCAAGCCCGACTAGATAACACAGATACGCAGTATTTT,CASSQARLDNTDTQYF
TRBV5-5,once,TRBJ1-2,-,TGTGCCAGCAGCTTTCTGACGGACTCACGAAGACATGGCTACACCTTC,CASSFLTDSRRHGYTF
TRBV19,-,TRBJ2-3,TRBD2,TGTGCCAGTATGGCGGGAGGGCCCCCAGATACGCAGTATTTT,CASMAGGPPDTQYF
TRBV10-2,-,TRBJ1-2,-,TGCGCCAGCAGGGGAGGGGGGGCTGGATCGGCTAACTATGGCTACACCTTC,CASRGGGAGSANYGYTF
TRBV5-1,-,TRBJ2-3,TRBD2,TGCGCCAGCAGCCTAAATAGCGGGAGTGGTTCAGATACGCAGTATTTT,CASSLNSGSGSDTQYF
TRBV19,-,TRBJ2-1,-,TGTGCCAGTAGTAAAAGCAACTCCTACAATGAGCAGTTCTTC,CASSKSNSYNEQFF
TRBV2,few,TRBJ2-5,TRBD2,TGTGCCAGCAGTGACGGCGGGGGGGCCGGAGAGACCCAGTACTTC,CASSDGGGAGETQYF